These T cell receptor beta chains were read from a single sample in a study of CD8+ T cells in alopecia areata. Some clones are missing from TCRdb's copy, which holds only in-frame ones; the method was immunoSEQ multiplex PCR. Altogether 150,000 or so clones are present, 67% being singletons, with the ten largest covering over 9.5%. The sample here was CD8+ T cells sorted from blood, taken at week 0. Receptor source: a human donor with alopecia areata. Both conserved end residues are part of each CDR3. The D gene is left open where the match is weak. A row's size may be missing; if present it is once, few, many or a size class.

cdr3_nt: TGTGCCAGCAGCCAGACAGAGTCTGAAGCTTTCTTT
cdr3_aa: CASSQTESEAFF
v_call: TRBV13
clone_size: -
d_call: -
j_call: TRBJ1-1

cdr3_nt: TGCGCCAGCAGTCAATCCAACAGCCCTGAAGCTTTCTTT
cdr3_aa: CASSQSNSPEAFF
v_call: TRBV23-1
clone_size: -
d_call: -
j_call: TRBJ1-1

cdr3_nt: TGCAGCGTTGAGGCAGGTCTGCGTGGCTACACCTTC
cdr3_aa: CSVEAGLRGYTF
v_call: TRBV29-1
clone_size: -
d_call: -
j_call: TRBJ1-2

cdr3_nt: TGTGCCAGCAGTGAATCCTCAATAGGGGAAAAACTGTTTTTT
cdr3_aa: CASSESSIGEKLFF
v_call: TRBV2
clone_size: once
d_call: -
j_call: TRBJ1-4

cdr3_nt: TGTGCCAGCAGCTATGGAATGGGTGGCCCTACTAGCTCCTACAATGAGCAGTTCTTC
cdr3_aa: CASSYGMGGPTSSYNEQFF
v_call: TRBV14
clone_size: -
d_call: -
j_call: TRBJ2-1

cdr3_nt: TGTGCCAGCAGTCCCGCCGGGGGGGGCTATAATTCACCCCTCCACTTT
cdr3_aa: CASSPAGGGYNSPLHF
v_call: TRBV27
clone_size: -
d_call: -
j_call: TRBJ1-6

cdr3_nt: TGTGCCAGCAGCTACACACAGGGGAGCAATGAGCAGTTCTTC
cdr3_aa: CASSYTQGSNEQFF
v_call: TRBV11-2
clone_size: -
d_call: TRBD1
j_call: TRBJ2-1

cdr3_nt: TGTGCCAGCAAGTTGAATTCACCCCTCCACTTT
cdr3_aa: CASKLNSPLHF
v_call: TRBV6-1
clone_size: -
d_call: -
j_call: TRBJ1-6

cdr3_nt: TGTGCCAGCAGTTCCCTGAACCCAAGGGAGACCCAGTACTTC
cdr3_aa: CASSSLNPRETQYF
v_call: TRBV6-6
clone_size: -
d_call: -
j_call: TRBJ2-5

cdr3_nt: TGTGCCTGGAGTGTACTGGGTTCAACAGCGTATCAACCAGGGCATGGCTACACCTTC
cdr3_aa: CAWSVLGSTAYQPGHGYTF
v_call: TRBV30
clone_size: -
d_call: -
j_call: TRBJ1-2

cdr3_nt: TGCGCCAGCAGTCAATCGGACAGAGGAAACACCATATATTTT
cdr3_aa: CASSQSDRGNTIYF
v_call: TRBV23-1
clone_size: -
d_call: -
j_call: TRBJ1-3

cdr3_nt: TGCAGCGTCCCGGACATGAATCAGCCCCAGCATTTT
cdr3_aa: CSVPDMNQPQHF
v_call: TRBV29-1
clone_size: -
d_call: -
j_call: TRBJ1-5

cdr3_nt: TGTGCCAGCAGTGGTATCCCGGGACGGCCCTTAGCCAAAAACATTCAGTACTTC
cdr3_aa: CASSGIPGRPLAKNIQYF
v_call: TRBV2
clone_size: few
d_call: -
j_call: TRBJ2-4

cdr3_nt: TGTGCCAGCAGCCCGACGCTTGGAAGCGCAGATACGCAGTATTTT
cdr3_aa: CASSPTLGSADTQYF
v_call: TRBV7-6
clone_size: -
d_call: -
j_call: TRBJ2-3

cdr3_nt: TGTGCCAGCAGCCAAGATGTGACAGGGGGACAGTTCTTC
cdr3_aa: CASSQDVTGGQFF
v_call: TRBV14
clone_size: once
d_call: TRBD1
j_call: TRBJ2-1

cdr3_nt: TGTGCCAGCAGCTTATTTTTGGGCTCCAAACAGGGCCGGCACTCTGGGGCCAACGTCCTGACTTTC
cdr3_aa: CASSLFLGSKQGRHSGANVLTF
v_call: TRBV13
clone_size: -
d_call: -
j_call: TRBJ2-6

cdr3_nt: TGCAGCGTTGTAGGTCAGTCCTATGGCTACACCTTC
cdr3_aa: CSVVGQSYGYTF
v_call: TRBV29-1
clone_size: -
d_call: -
j_call: TRBJ1-2

cdr3_nt: TGTGCCACCAGCCGAAAGCGGGCCTCCGCCGGGGAGCTGTTTTTT
cdr3_aa: CATSRKRASAGELFF
v_call: TRBV15
clone_size: few
d_call: -
j_call: TRBJ2-2

cdr3_nt: TGTGCCAGCAATCGCTTAGAGGACTACACCTTC
cdr3_aa: CASNRLEDYTF
v_call: TRBV9
clone_size: once
d_call: -
j_call: TRBJ1-2

cdr3_nt: TGCAGCGTTGAAACCTGGGAAGAGAACACCGGGGAGCTGTTTTTT
cdr3_aa: CSVETWEENTGELFF
v_call: TRBV29-1
clone_size: -
d_call: -
j_call: TRBJ2-2

cdr3_nt: TGTGCCAGCAGCGTGACTAGCGGGGGGGCGATGGCCAAAAACATTCAGTACTTC
cdr3_aa: CASSVTSGGAMAKNIQYF
v_call: TRBV9
clone_size: few
d_call: TRBD2
j_call: TRBJ2-4

cdr3_nt: TGTGCCAGCAGGCTCGGGGGAGTGTGGTTCTTC
cdr3_aa: CASRLGGVWFF
v_call: TRBV27
clone_size: once
d_call: -
j_call: TRBJ2-1

cdr3_nt: TGCAGCGGCGGGACAGGCGGGGCTGGAAACACCATATATTTT
cdr3_aa: CSGGTGGAGNTIYF
v_call: TRBV29-1
clone_size: -
d_call: TRBD1
j_call: TRBJ1-3

cdr3_nt: TGTGCCAGCAGCTTTGCGTTGGAGACCCAGTACTTC
cdr3_aa: CASSFALETQYF
v_call: TRBV13
clone_size: -
d_call: -
j_call: TRBJ2-5

cdr3_nt: TGTGCTAGTGGTCCTTCCGGGGGGACTGAAGCTTTCTTT
cdr3_aa: CASGPSGGTEAFF
v_call: TRBV12-5
clone_size: -
d_call: -
j_call: TRBJ1-1

cdr3_nt: TGTGCCAGCAGCCCAGCGGGGGTTCACCCCAACGAGCAGTTCTTC
cdr3_aa: CASSPAGVHPNEQFF
v_call: TRBV13
clone_size: once
d_call: TRBD2
j_call: TRBJ2-1

cdr3_nt: TGTGCCAGCAGTCTTCACTCTGGGGCCAACGTCCTGACTTTC
cdr3_aa: CASSLHSGANVLTF
v_call: TRBV27
clone_size: -
d_call: -
j_call: TRBJ2-6

cdr3_nt: TGTGCCAGCAGCAAGGGACAGGGGATTATCTATGAGCAGTTCTTC
cdr3_aa: CASSKGQGIIYEQFF
v_call: TRBV5-4
clone_size: few
d_call: TRBD1
j_call: TRBJ2-1

cdr3_nt: TGCAGCGTCCAGAGGGGGAGCGAGACCCAGTACTTC
cdr3_aa: CSVQRGSETQYF
v_call: TRBV29-1
clone_size: -
d_call: -
j_call: TRBJ2-5

cdr3_nt: TGTGCCAGCAGTTTATACGGACTCGAGCAGTACTTC
cdr3_aa: CASSLYGLEQYF
v_call: TRBV27
clone_size: -
d_call: -
j_call: TRBJ2-7

cdr3_nt: TGTGCCTGGACTGGCCCCAGAGCCCCCTATGGCTACACCTTC
cdr3_aa: CAWTGPRAPYGYTF
v_call: TRBV30
clone_size: -
d_call: -
j_call: TRBJ1-2

cdr3_nt: TGTGCCAGCAGTTTATCGGACGGTCAGTGGACGCAGTATTTT
cdr3_aa: CASSLSDGQWTQYF
v_call: TRBV28
clone_size: -
d_call: -
j_call: TRBJ2-3

cdr3_nt: TGTGCCAGCAGCGTAGACAACACAGATACGCAGTATTTT
cdr3_aa: CASSVDNTDTQYF
v_call: TRBV7-6
clone_size: -
d_call: -
j_call: TRBJ2-3

cdr3_nt: TGTGCCAGCAGAACCGGGACAGGGGGCTACGAGCAGTACTTC
cdr3_aa: CASRTGTGGYEQYF
v_call: TRBV5-6
clone_size: -
d_call: TRBD1
j_call: TRBJ2-7

cdr3_nt: TGTGCCAGCAGCTTAGTTGGAGATACGCAGTATTTT
cdr3_aa: CASSLVGDTQYF
v_call: TRBV11-2
clone_size: few
d_call: -
j_call: TRBJ2-3

cdr3_nt: TGTGCCTGGAGCCCCGGGACAGGGGAGAACACTGAAGCTTTCTTT
cdr3_aa: CAWSPGTGENTEAFF
v_call: TRBV30
clone_size: -
d_call: TRBD1
j_call: TRBJ1-1

cdr3_nt: TGTGCCTGGAGCCCCCCCCCTGGGCCTGTAGGAGACGAGCAGTACTTC
cdr3_aa: CAWSPPPGPVGDEQYF
v_call: TRBV30
clone_size: -
d_call: -
j_call: TRBJ2-7

cdr3_nt: TGCGCCAGCAGCCCACGGACAGGCCCACGCCTCGACTACGAGCAGTACTTC
cdr3_aa: CASSPRTGPRLDYEQYF
v_call: TRBV5-1
clone_size: -
d_call: TRBD1
j_call: TRBJ2-7

cdr3_nt: TGTGCCAGCAGTTACGTAAGGGGGCAGACTGAAGCTTTCTTT
cdr3_aa: CASSYVRGQTEAFF
v_call: TRBV6-5
clone_size: -
d_call: TRBD1
j_call: TRBJ1-1

cdr3_nt: TGCAGCGTGGCCGGGGCAGGGCCCCCCTACAATGAGCAGTTCTTC
cdr3_aa: CSVAGAGPPYNEQFF
v_call: TRBV29-1
clone_size: -
d_call: -
j_call: TRBJ2-1

cdr3_nt: TGTGCCAGCAGTGAGAGAGGGATGGTTCAGCCCCAGCATTTT
cdr3_aa: CASSERGMVQPQHF
v_call: TRBV25-1
clone_size: once
d_call: -
j_call: TRBJ1-5

cdr3_nt: TGTGCCTGGAGTGGTACAGGGCGAAAAGAAAAACTGTTTTTT
cdr3_aa: CAWSGTGRKEKLFF
v_call: TRBV30
clone_size: -
d_call: -
j_call: TRBJ1-4

cdr3_nt: TGTGCCAGCAGCCAACTAGGGAAACCGTTAGGAAAACTGTTTTTT
cdr3_aa: CASSQLGKPLGKLFF
v_call: TRBV27
clone_size: -
d_call: -
j_call: TRBJ1-4

cdr3_nt: TGCGCCAGCAGCCCTACAGGATATAGCAATCAGCCCCAGCATTTT
cdr3_aa: CASSPTGYSNQPQHF
v_call: TRBV5-1
clone_size: -
d_call: -
j_call: TRBJ1-5

cdr3_nt: TGTGCCAGCAGTGAATACGAGACAGGGGGCTACGAGCAGTACTTC
cdr3_aa: CASSEYETGGYEQYF
v_call: TRBV25-1
clone_size: few
d_call: TRBD1
j_call: TRBJ2-7

cdr3_nt: TGTGCCAGCAGCTTACGGGACGTAAAAAGCGAGACCCAGTACTTC
cdr3_aa: CASSLRDVKSETQYF
v_call: TRBV7-7
clone_size: -
d_call: -
j_call: TRBJ2-5

cdr3_nt: TGCAGCGTTGGGCGTGGGGGCGGTAACTATGGCTACACCTTC
cdr3_aa: CSVGRGGGNYGYTF
v_call: TRBV29-1
clone_size: -
d_call: -
j_call: TRBJ1-2

cdr3_nt: TGTGCCACCAGGGCAAGAGGTAGCAATCAGCCCCAGCATTTT
cdr3_aa: CATRARGSNQPQHF
v_call: TRBV27
clone_size: -
d_call: -
j_call: TRBJ1-5

cdr3_nt: TGTGCCATCAGTGGTGGGGATAGCAGGGTGAACAATGAGCAGTTCTTC
cdr3_aa: CAISGGDSRVNNEQFF
v_call: TRBV10-3
clone_size: -
d_call: -
j_call: TRBJ2-1

cdr3_nt: TGTGCCAGCAGCCGTGACAGCGGGGGGGCCTACGAGCAGTACTTC
cdr3_aa: CASSRDSGGAYEQYF
v_call: TRBV27
clone_size: -
d_call: TRBD2
j_call: TRBJ2-7

cdr3_nt: TGTGCCAGTAGTGTAGGAACCGGGACTAGTGCTATCGGGTACTACGAGCAGTACTTC
cdr3_aa: CASSVGTGTSAIGYYEQYF
v_call: TRBV19
clone_size: -
d_call: TRBD2
j_call: TRBJ2-7

cdr3_nt: TGTGCCAGCAGCTTCGGACAGGGCAGCAACCAGCCCCAGCATTTT
cdr3_aa: CASSFGQGSNQPQHF
v_call: TRBV5-6
clone_size: -
d_call: TRBD1
j_call: TRBJ1-5

cdr3_nt: TGTGCCACCAGCAGAGACCTGGGTCTGTCGTCACCCCTCCACTTT
cdr3_aa: CATSRDLGLSSPLHF
v_call: TRBV15
clone_size: -
d_call: -
j_call: TRBJ1-6

cdr3_nt: TGTGCCAGCAGGGGGTCCGGGGAGCTGTTTTTT
cdr3_aa: CASRGSGELFF
v_call: TRBV13
clone_size: -
d_call: -
j_call: TRBJ2-2

cdr3_nt: TGTGCCAGCAGCCCCCGGAGAGATACGCAGTATTTT
cdr3_aa: CASSPRRDTQYF
v_call: TRBV7-9
clone_size: -
d_call: -
j_call: TRBJ2-3

cdr3_nt: TGTGCCACCAGCGGTCTTCTTGGGGGGGGCACTGAAGCTTTCTTT
cdr3_aa: CATSGLLGGGTEAFF
v_call: TRBV15
clone_size: -
d_call: -
j_call: TRBJ1-1

cdr3_nt: TGTGCCAGCAGTCTAGGGGGGAACACTGAAGCTTTCTTT
cdr3_aa: CASSLGGNTEAFF
v_call: TRBV27
clone_size: -
d_call: -
j_call: TRBJ1-1

cdr3_nt: TGTGCCAGCAGCTTACAGGGGGGAAAATACGAGCAGTACTTC
cdr3_aa: CASSLQGGKYEQYF
v_call: TRBV13
clone_size: few
d_call: -
j_call: TRBJ2-7

cdr3_nt: TGTGCCATCGATTCTGCCGGCGACGCACAGTCCTACAATGAGCAGTTCTTC
cdr3_aa: CAIDSAGDAQSYNEQFF
v_call: TRBV10-3
clone_size: -
d_call: -
j_call: TRBJ2-1

cdr3_nt: TGCAGCGTTGAAGGTAGCGCTAGCGGGGGGAGTAATGAGCAGTTCTTC
cdr3_aa: CSVEGSASGGSNEQFF
v_call: TRBV29-1
clone_size: -
d_call: TRBD2
j_call: TRBJ2-1